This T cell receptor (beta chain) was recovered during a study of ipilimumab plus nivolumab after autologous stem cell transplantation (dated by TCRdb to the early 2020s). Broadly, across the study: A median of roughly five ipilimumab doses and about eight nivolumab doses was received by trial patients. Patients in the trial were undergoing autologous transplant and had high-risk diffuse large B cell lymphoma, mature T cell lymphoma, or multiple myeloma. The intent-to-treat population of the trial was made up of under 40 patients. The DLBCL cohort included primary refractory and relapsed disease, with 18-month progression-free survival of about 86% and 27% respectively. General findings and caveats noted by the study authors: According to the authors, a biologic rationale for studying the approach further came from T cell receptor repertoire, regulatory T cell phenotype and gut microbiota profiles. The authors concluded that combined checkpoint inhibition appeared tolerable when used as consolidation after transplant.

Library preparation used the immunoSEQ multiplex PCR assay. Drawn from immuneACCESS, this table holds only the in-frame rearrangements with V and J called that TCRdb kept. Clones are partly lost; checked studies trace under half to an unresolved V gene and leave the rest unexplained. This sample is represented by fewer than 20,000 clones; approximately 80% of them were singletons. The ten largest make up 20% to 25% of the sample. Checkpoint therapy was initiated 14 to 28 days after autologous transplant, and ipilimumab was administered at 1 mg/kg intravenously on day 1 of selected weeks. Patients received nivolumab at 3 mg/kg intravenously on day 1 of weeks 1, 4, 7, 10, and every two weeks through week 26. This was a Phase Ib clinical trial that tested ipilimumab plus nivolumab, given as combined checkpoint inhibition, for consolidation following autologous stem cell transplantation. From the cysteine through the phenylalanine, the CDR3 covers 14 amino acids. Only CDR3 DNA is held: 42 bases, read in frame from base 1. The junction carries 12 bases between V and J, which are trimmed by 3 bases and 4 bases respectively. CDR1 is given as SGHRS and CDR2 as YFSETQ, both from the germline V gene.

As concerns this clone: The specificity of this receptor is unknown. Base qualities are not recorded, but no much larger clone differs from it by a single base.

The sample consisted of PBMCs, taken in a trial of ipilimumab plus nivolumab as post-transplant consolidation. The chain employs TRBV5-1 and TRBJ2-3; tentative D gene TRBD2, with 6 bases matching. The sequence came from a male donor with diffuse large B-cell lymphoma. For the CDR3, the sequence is CASSSGVFSDTQYF. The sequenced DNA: TGCGCCAGCAGCTCGGGGGTTTTCTCAGATACGCAGTATTTT.